This TCR beta chain was found in a study of CD8 T cells in ankylosing spondylitis. The study's findings and limits: Seemingly distinctive of ankylosing spondylitis blood was a TCR beta motif formed by eight highly homologous variants. CD8+ disease-linked clones were present at relatively low frequencies in blood. Several of the motif variants were reported before in synovial fluid and blood from reactive arthritis. The authors reported significant enrichment of disease-linked clones in matched ankylosing spondylitis synovial fluid.

Scientists made TCR beta libraries using quantitative 5'-RACE with molecular barcodes. One entry per CDR3 protein, called by TCRdb with MiXCR from the 5' RACE reads. The sample consists of under 950,000 distinct CDR3 sequences, under 20% of them appearing once. This clonotype was seen many times. The antigen is undetermined. There are 13 residues in the CDR3. V lost 0 bases, J lost 7 bases, and 9 bases lay in between. CDR1 and CDR2 from the germline V gene are MNHEY and SVGAGI. This chain uses TRBV6-5 with TRBJ1-1; D gene unclear. The TCR comes from a male donor with ankylosing spondylitis. Sequenced sample: blood, either unsorted or a sorted T cell fraction (not recorded which). The CDR3 DNA reads as TGTGCCAGCAGTTACTCCGAGGTCGGTGAAGCTTTCTTT. It codes for CASSYSEVGEAFF.